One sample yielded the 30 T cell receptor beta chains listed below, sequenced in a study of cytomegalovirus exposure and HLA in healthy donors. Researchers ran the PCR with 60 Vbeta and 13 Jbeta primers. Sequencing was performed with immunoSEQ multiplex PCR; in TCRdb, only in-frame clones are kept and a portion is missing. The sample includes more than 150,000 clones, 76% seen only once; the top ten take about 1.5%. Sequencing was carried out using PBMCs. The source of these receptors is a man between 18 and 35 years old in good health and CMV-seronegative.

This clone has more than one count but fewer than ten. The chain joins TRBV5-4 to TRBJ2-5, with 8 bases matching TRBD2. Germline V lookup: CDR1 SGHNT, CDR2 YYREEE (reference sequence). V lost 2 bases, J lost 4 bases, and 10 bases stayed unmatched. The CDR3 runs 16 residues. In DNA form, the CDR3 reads TGTGCCAGCAGCTTACTAGCGGAGCTTTCCACAGAGACCCAGTACTTC. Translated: CASSLLAELSTETQYF.

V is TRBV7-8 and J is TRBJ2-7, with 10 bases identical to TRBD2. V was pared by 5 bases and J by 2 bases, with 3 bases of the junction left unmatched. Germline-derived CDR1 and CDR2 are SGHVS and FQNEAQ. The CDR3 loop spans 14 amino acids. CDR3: CASSQAGGPYEQYF. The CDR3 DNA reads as TGTGCCAGCAGCCAAGCGGGGGGGCCCTACGAGCAGTACTTC.

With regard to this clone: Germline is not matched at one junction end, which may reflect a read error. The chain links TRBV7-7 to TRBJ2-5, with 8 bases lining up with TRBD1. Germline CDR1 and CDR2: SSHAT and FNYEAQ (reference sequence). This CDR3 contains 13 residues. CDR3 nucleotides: TGTGCTAGCAGCCTGGACAGGGAAGAGACCCAGTACTTC. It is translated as CASSLDREETQYF.

CDR3 bases: TGTGCCAGCAGGTCCGGGACAGGGAACACTGAAGCTTTCTTT. Amino acid sequence: CASRSGTGNTEAFF. V and J are TRBV6-1 and TRBJ1-1; TRBD1 aligns across 8 bases. This CDR3 is 14 amino acids long. V trimming: 6 bases; J trimming: 1 base; junction bases outside the gene matches: 4. Germline CDR1 is MNHNS and CDR2 is SASEGT.

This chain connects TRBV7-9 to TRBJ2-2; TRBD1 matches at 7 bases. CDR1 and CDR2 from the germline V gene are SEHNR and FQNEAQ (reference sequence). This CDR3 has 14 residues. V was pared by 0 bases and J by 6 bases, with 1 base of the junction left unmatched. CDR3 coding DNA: TGTGCCAGCAGCTTAGCAGGGGGCCCCGGGGAGCTGTTTTTT. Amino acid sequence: CASSLAGGPGELFF. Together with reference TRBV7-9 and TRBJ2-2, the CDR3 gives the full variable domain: DTGVSQNPRHKITKRGQNVTFRCDPISEHNRLYWYRQTLGQGPEFLTYFQNEAQLEKSRLLSDRFSAERPKGSFSTLEIQRTEQGDSAMYLCASSLAGGPGELFFGEGSRLTVL.

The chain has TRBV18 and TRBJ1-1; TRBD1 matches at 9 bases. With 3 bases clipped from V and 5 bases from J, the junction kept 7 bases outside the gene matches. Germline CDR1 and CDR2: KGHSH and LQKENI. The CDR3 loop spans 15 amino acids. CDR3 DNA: TGTGCCAGCTCACCCAGGACAGGGGTCGAAACTGAAGCTTTCTTT. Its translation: CASSPRTGVETEAFF.

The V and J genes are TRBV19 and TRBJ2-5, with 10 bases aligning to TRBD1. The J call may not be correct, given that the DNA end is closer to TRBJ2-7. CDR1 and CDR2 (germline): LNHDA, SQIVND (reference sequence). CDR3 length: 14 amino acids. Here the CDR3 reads CASSIRGQGGEQYF. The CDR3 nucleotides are TGTGCCAGTAGTATTCGAGGACAGGGGGGCGAGCAGTACTTC.

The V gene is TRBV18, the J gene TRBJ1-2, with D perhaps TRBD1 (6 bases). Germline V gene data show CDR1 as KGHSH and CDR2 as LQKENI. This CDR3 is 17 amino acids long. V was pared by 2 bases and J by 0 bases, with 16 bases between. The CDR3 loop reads CASSPRTSGTSNYGYTF. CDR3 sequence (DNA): TGTGCCAGCTCACCAAGGACCTCCGGGACATCTAACTATGGCTACACCTTC. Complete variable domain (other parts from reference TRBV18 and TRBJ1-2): NAGVMQNPRHLVRRRGQEARLRCSPMKGHSHVYWYRQLPEEGLKFMVYLQKENIIDESGMPKERFSAEFPKEGPSILRIQQVVRGDSAAYFCASSPRTSGTSNYGYTFGSGTRLTVV.

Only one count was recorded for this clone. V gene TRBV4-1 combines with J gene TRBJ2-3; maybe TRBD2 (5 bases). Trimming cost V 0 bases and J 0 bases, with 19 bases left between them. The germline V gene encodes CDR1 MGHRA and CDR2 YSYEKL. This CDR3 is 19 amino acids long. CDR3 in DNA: TGCGCCAGCAGCCAAGATAGGATTAGTCGACTACCAAGCACAGATACGCAGTATTTT. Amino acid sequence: CASSQDRISRLPSTDTQYF.

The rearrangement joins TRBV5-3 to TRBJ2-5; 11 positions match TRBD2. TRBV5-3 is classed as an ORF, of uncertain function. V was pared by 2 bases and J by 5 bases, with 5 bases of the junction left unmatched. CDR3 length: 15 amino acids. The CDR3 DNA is TGTGCCAGAAGCTTCCTAGCGGGGGGCCGGGAGACCCAGTACTTC. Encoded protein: CARSFLAGGRETQYF.

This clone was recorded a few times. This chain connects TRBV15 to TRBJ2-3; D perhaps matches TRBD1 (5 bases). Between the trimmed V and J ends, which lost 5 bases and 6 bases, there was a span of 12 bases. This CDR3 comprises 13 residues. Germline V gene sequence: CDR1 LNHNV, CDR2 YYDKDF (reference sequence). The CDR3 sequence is CATSRQSRDTQYF. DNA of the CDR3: TGTGCCACCAGCCGACAGTCCCGGGATACGCAGTATTTT.

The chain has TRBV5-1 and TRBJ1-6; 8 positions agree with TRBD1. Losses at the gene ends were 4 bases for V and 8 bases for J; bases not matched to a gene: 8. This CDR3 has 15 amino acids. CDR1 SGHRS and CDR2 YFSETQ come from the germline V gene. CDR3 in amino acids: CASSDETGVYSPLHF. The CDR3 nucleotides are TGCGCCAGCAGCGACGAGACAGGGGTGTATTCACCCCTCCACTTT.

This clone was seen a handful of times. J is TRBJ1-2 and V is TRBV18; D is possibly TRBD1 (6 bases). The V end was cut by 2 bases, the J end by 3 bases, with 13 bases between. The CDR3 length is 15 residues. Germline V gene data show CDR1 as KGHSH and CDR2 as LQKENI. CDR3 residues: CASSPGSRGDYGYTF. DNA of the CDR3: TGTGCCAGCTCACCAGGGAGCAGGGGAGACTATGGCTACACCTTC. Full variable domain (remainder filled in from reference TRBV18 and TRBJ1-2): NAGVMQNPRHLVRRRGQEARLRCSPMKGHSHVYWYRQLPEEGLKFMVYLQKENIIDESGMPKERFSAEFPKEGPSILRIQQVVRGDSAAYFCASSPGSRGDYGYTFGSGTRLTVV.

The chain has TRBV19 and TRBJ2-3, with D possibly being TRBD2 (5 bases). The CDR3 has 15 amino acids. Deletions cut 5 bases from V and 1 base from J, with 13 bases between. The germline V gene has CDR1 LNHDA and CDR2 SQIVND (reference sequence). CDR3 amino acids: CASSDSSLRTDTQYF. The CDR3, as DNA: TGTGCCAGTAGTGACTCTAGCCTACGCACAGATACGCAGTATTTT. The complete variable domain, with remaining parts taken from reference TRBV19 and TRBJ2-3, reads DGGITQSPKYLFRKEGQNVTLSCEQNLNHDAMYWYRQDPGQGLRLIYYSQIVNDFQKGDIAEGYSVSREKKESFPLTVTSAQKNPTAFYLCASSDSSLRTDTQYFGPGTRLTVL.

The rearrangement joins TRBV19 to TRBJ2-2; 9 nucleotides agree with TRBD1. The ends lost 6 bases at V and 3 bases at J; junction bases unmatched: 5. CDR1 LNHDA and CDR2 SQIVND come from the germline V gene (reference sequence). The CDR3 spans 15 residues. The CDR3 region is CASRTGTGYTGELFF. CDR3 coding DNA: TGTGCCAGTAGGACCGGGACAGGGTACACCGGGGAGCTGTTTTTT.

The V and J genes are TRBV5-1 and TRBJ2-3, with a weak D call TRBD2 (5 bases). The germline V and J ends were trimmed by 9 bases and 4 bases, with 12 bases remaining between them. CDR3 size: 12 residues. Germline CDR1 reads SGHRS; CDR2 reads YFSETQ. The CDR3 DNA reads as TGCGCCACCCGAGGGCGGTCAGATACGCAGTATTTT. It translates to CATRGRSDTQYF.

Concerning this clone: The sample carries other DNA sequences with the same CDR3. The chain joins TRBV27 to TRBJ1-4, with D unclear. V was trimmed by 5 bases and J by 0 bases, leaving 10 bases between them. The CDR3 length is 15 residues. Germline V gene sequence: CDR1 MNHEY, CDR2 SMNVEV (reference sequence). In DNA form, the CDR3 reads TGTGCCAGCAGTCCTCTACCTGCAACTAATGAAAAACTGTTTTTT. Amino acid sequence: CASSPLPATNEKLFF.

DNA of the CDR3: TGTGCCAGTAGTGTCGGGACGAACACCGGGGAGCTGTTTTTT. Translating it yields CASSVGTNTGELFF. This chain links TRBV19 with TRBJ2-2; a weak D match, TRBD2 (5 bases). Trimming left V 5 bases short and J 0 bases short, with 7 bases between. This CDR3 has 14 residues. Germline V gene lookup returns CDR1 LNHDA and CDR2 SQIVND (reference sequence).

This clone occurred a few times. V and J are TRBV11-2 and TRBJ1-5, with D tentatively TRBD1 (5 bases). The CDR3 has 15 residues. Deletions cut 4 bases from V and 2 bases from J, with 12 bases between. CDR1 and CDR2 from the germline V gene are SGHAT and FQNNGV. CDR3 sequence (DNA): TGTGCCAGCAGCTGGGGGGGTCTGGGCAATCAGCCCCAGCATTTT. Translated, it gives CASSWGGLGNQPQHF.

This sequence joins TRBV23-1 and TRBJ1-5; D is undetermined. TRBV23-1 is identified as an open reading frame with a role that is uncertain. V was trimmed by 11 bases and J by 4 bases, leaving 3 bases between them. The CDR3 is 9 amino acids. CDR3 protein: CAVNQPQHF. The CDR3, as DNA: TGCGCCGTAAATCAGCCCCAGCATTTT.

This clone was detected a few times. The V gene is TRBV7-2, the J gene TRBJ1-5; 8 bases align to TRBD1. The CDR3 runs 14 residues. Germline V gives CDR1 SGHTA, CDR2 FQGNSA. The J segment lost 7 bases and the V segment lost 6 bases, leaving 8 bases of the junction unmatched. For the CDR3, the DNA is TGTGCCAGCAGGTCAGGGGGCTCGGCACAGCCCCAGCATTTT. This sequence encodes CASRSGGSAQPQHF. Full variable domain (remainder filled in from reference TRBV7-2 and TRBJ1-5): GAGVSQSPSNKVTEKGKDVELRCDPISGHTALYWYRQSLGQGLEFLIYFQGNSAPDKSGLPSDRFSAERTGGSVSTLTIQRTQQEDSAVYLCASRSGGSAQPQHFGDGTRLSIL.

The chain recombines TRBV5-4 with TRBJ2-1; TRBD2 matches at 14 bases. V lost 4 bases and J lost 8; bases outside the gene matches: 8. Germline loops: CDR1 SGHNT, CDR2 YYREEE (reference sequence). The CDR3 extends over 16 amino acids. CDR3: CASSAGTSGSQHEQFF. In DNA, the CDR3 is TGTGCCAGCAGCGCGGGGACTAGCGGGAGTCAGCATGAGCAGTTCTTC.

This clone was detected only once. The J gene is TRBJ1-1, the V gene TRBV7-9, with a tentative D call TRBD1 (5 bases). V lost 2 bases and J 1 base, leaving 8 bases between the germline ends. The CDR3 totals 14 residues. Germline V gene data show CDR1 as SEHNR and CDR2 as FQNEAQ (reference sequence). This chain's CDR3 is CASSLSQGNTEAFF. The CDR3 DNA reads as TGTGCCAGCAGCTTAAGTCAGGGGAACACTGAAGCTTTCTTT.

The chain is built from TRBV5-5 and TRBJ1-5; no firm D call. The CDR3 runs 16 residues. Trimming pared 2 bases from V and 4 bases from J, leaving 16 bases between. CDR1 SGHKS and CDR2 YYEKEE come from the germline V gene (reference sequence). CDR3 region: CASSLYWGRENQPQHF. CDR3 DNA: TGTGCCAGCAGCTTATATTGGGGAAGGGAGAATCAGCCCCAGCATTTT.

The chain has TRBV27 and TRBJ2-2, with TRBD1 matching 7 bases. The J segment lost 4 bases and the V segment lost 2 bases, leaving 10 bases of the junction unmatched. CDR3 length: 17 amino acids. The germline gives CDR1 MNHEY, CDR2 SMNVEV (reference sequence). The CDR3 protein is CASSLGWSQGVTGELFF. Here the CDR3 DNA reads TGTGCCAGCAGTTTAGGATGGAGTCAGGGGGTCACCGGGGAGCTGTTTTTT.

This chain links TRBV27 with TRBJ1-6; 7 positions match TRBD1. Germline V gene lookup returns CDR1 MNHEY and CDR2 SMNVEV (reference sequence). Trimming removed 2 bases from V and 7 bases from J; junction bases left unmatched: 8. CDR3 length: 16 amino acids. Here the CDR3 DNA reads TGTGCCAGCAGTTTAACCTCGACAGGGAGGAATTCACCCCTCCACTTT. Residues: CASSLTSTGRNSPLHF.

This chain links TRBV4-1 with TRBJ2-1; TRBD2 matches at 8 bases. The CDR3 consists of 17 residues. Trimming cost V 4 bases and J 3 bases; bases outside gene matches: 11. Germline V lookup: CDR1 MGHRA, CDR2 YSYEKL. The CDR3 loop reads CASSPPGWLAGYNEQFF. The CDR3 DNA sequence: TGCGCCAGCAGCCCACCGGGATGGCTAGCGGGCTACAATGAGCAGTTCTTC.

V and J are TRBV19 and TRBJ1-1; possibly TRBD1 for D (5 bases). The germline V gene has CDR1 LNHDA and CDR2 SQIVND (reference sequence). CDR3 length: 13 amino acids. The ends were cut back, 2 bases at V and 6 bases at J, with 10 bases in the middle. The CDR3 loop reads CASSITDIPEAFF. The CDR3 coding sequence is TGTGCCAGTAGTATAACGGACATCCCTGAAGCTTTCTTT. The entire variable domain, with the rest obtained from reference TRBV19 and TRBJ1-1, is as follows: DGGITQSPKYLFRKEGQNVTLSCEQNLNHDAMYWYRQDPGQGLRLIYYSQIVNDFQKGDIAEGYSVSREKKESFPLTVTSAQKNPTAFYLCASSITDIPEAFFGQGTRLTVV.

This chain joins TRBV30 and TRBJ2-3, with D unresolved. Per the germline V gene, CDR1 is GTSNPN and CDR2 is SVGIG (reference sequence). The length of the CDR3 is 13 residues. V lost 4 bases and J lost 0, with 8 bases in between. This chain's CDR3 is CAWTVGSTDTQYF. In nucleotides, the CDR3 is TGTGCCTGGACGGTCGGGAGCACAGATACGCAGTATTTT.

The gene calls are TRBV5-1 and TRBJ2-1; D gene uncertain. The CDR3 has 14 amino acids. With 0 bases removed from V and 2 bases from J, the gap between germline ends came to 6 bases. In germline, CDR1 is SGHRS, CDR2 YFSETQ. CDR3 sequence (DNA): TGCGCCAGCAGCTTGGACCCTACCTACAATGAGCAGTTCTTC. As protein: CASSLDPTYNEQFF. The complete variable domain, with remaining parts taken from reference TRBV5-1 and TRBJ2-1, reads KAGVTQTPRYLIKTRGQQVTLSCSPISGHRSVSWYQQTPGQGLQFLFEYFSETQRNKGNFPGRFSGRQFSNSRSEMNVSTLELGDSALYLCASSLDPTYNEQFFGPGTRLTVL.